This passage covers 21 T cell receptor beta chains from one sample sequenced in a study of blood T cell repertoires in COVID-19. Only in-frame clones appear in the TCRdb table, and some are missing; sequencing was by immunoSEQ multiplex PCR. Of roughly 150,000 clones in the sample, approximately 80% were seen once. The sample consisted of peripheral blood. The receptor set was obtained from a woman aged 80 or older with active or convalescent COVID-19.

This chain links TRBV10-3 with TRBJ1-3; D is ambiguous. In germline, CDR1 is ENHRY, CDR2 SYGVKD. V lost 6 bases and J 0 bases, leaving 9 bases between the germline ends. The CDR3 length is 14 residues. The CDR3: CAISLNLSGNTIYF. The DNA for the CDR3 is TGTGCCATCAGCCTAAACCTCTCTGGAAACACCATATATTTT.

The chain combines TRBV7-3 with TRBJ2-1, with 8 bases that match TRBD1. With 5 bases clipped from V and 10 bases from J, the junction kept 10 bases outside the gene matches. Germline V gene lookup returns CDR1 SGHTA and CDR2 FQGTGA. This CDR3 region has 14 residues. For the CDR3, the DNA is TGTGCCAGCAGCGAGGGGACAGGTCATCGGGAGCAGTTCTTC. It is translated as CASSEGTGHREQFF.

The chain carries TRBV6-1 and TRBJ2-3; tentative D call: TRBD2 (6 bases). Trimming shortened V by 2 bases and J by 3 bases, and 18 bases separated the two germline ends. CDR3 length: 17 amino acids. Per the germline V gene, CDR1 is MNHNS and CDR2 is SASEGT. In DNA form, the CDR3 reads TGTGCCAGCAGTGAAAAGCTCCACGGGGGAAGTACAGATACGCAGTATTTT. Protein: CASSEKLHGGSTDTQYF.

The chain's CDR3 is CASSSAGGGHEKLFF. The CDR3 DNA is TGTGCCAGCAGCTCCGCAGGGGGCGGTCATGAAAAACTGTTTTTT. V and J are TRBV5-8 and TRBJ1-4; 8 bases are shared with TRBD1. This CDR3 is 15 amino acids long. CDR1 and CDR2 from the germline V gene are SGHTS and YDEGEE. With V trimmed by 3 bases and J by 6 bases, 7 bases remained unmatched.

The chain joins TRBV7-6 to TRBJ2-1; TRBD1 is a possible D gene (6 bases). This CDR3 is 17 amino acids long. CDR1 and CDR2 (germline): SGHVS, FNYEAQ. V lost 5 bases, J lost 0 bases, and 17 bases lay in between. The CDR3 coding sequence is TGTGCCAGCAGCCGTCGACAGGCCTCGAGCTCCTACAATGAGCAGTTCTTC. Translation: CASSRRQASSSYNEQFF. Looking up the rest from reference TRBV7-6 and TRBJ2-1 gives the full variable domain: GAGVSQSPRYKVTKRGQDVALRCDPISGHVSLYWYRQALGQGPEFLTYFNYEAQQDKSGLPNDRFSAERPEGSISTLTIQRTEQRDSAMYRCASSRRQASSSYNEQFFGPGTRLTVL.

The table lists this clone with a count of one. The rearrangement joins TRBV7-9 to TRBJ2-3, with 10 bases that match TRBD2. Germline-derived CDR1 and CDR2 are SEHNR and FQNEAQ (reference sequence). The CDR3 consists of 15 residues. The ends lost 3 bases at V and 2 bases at J; junction bases unmatched: 2. CDR3 nucleotide sequence: TGTGCCAGCAGCTTTAGCGGGGGGACCACAGATACGCAGTATTTT. It specifies CASSFSGGTTDTQYF. The variable domain in full, with the rest retrieved from reference TRBV7-9 and TRBJ2-3, is DTGVSQNPRHKITKRGQNVTFRCDPISEHNRLYWYRQTLGQGPEFLTYFQNEAQLEKSRLLSDRFSAERPKGSFSTLEIQRTEQGDSAMYLCASSFSGGTTDTQYFGPGTRLTVL.

The CDR3 loop is CASSGTGEAYEQYF. CDR3 bases: TGCGCCAGCAGCGGGACAGGGGAGGCCTACGAGCAGTACTTC. This sequence joins TRBV5-1 and TRBJ2-7; 10 bases line up with TRBD1. J gave up 2 bases and V 4 bases, and 3 bases lay outside the gene matches. This CDR3 spans 14 amino acids. The germline V gene encodes CDR1 SGHRS and CDR2 YFSETQ.

The gene calls are TRBV4-2 and TRBJ2-3; D unresolved. Per the germline V gene, CDR1 is LGHNA and CDR2 is YNFKEQ. CDR3 size: 16 residues. Between the trimmed V and J ends, which lost 0 bases and 1 base, there was a span of 11 bases. The CDR3 is CASSQEVNSRTDTQYF. CDR3 nucleotide sequence: TGTGCCAGCAGCCAAGAAGTAAACAGCCGCACAGATACGCAGTATTTT.

This clone showed up just a few times. The gene calls are TRBV7-2 and TRBJ1-1; perhaps TRBD1 as D (6 bases). V lost 5 bases and J lost 5, with 15 bases in between. This CDR3 has 14 residues. CDR1 and CDR2 (germline): SGHTA, FQGNSA. CDR3 amino acids: CASSLQGSRTEAFF. In DNA, the CDR3 is TGTGCCAGCAGCCTGCAGGGGAGTAGGACTGAAGCTTTCTTT.

The V call is TRBV11-3, the J call TRBJ2-7, with D possibly being TRBD1 (6 bases). This CDR3 spans 16 amino acids. The V gene lost 1 base and the J gene lost 1 base, with 14 bases spanning the gap. Germline V lookup: CDR1 SGHNT, CDR2 YENEEA. CDR3 protein: CASSLVVSDRSYEQYF. CDR3 coding DNA: TGTGCCAGCAGCTTAGTTGTCTCGGACAGATCCTACGAGCAGTACTTC.

This sequence joins TRBV9 and TRBJ1-4; no clear D gene. The V gene lost 0 bases and the J gene lost 8 bases, with 8 bases spanning the gap. Germline V lookup: CDR1 SGDLS, CDR2 YYNGEE. CDR3 length equals 13 residues. The CDR3 here is CASSVGTREKLFF. CDR3 DNA: TGTGCCAGCAGCGTAGGCACGAGGGAAAAACTGTTTTTT.

CDR3 bases: TGTGCCAGCAGGAGTTACAGGGCGAACACTGAAGCTTTCTTT. Translated, it gives CASRSYRANTEAFF. The chain recombines TRBV5-5 with TRBJ1-1; maybe TRBD1 (6 bases). The germline gives CDR1 SGHKS, CDR2 YYEKEE (reference sequence). This CDR3 spans 14 amino acids. Trimming shortened V by 5 bases and J by 1 base, and 12 bases separated the two germline ends.

The chain combines TRBV19 with TRBJ2-2, with no clear D. V was cut by 6 bases and J by 5 bases, with 4 bases left in between. This CDR3 spans 11 amino acids. CDR1 and CDR2 (germline): LNHDA, SQIVND (reference sequence). The CDR3 DNA reads TGTGCCAGTAGATCTACCGGGGAGCTGTTTTTT. Translating gives CASRSTGELFF.

The sample holds a few counts of this clone. The gene calls are TRBV10-3 and TRBJ2-2, with a tentative D call TRBD2 (5 bases). Per the germline V gene, CDR1 is ENHRY and CDR2 is SYGVKD. The CDR3 consists of 14 residues. Trimming left V 9 bases short and J 4 bases short, with 15 bases between. The CDR3 loop reads CAMGVSSLTGELFF. CDR3 bases: TGTGCCATGGGAGTCTCCTCCCTCACCGGGGAGCTGTTTTTT.

The table lists this clone with a few counts. The V call is TRBV3-1 (or the pseudogene TRBV3-2), the J call TRBJ2-1; 10 nucleotides match TRBD2. The CDR3 contains 19 residues. The junction had 11 bases not matched to a gene; V was cut back by 0 bases and J by 3 bases. The germline V gene has CDR1 LGHDT and CDR2 YNNKEL (reference sequence). The CDR3 loop reads CASSQDRLAGAPDYNEQFF. CDR3 DNA sequence: TGTGCCAGCAGCCAAGATCGCCTAGCGGGGGCCCCGGACTACAATGAGCAGTTCTTC.

The gene calls are TRBV19 and TRBJ1-5; TRBD1 is a possible D gene (6 bases). Germline lookup yields CDR1 LNHDA and CDR2 SQIVND (reference sequence). This CDR3 is built from 13 residues. With 6 bases removed from V and 9 bases from J, the gap between germline ends came to 15 bases. CDR3 in amino acids: CASRQDRLRPQHF. The CDR3 DNA follows: TGTGCCAGTAGACAGGACAGATTGCGGCCCCAGCATTTT.

The V gene is TRBV19, the J gene TRBJ1-2; TRBD1 matches 8 bases. Looked up from germline, CDR1 is LNHDA and CDR2 is SQIVND (reference sequence). Unmatched junction bases numbered 11, after V lost 7 bases and J lost 4 bases. The CDR3 extends over 15 amino acids. The CDR3, as DNA: TGTGCCAGTATCCCCCAGACAGGGGCTACCTATGGCTACACCTTC. Encoded protein: CASIPQTGATYGYTF.

The chain has TRBV6-1 and TRBJ1-4; D call uncertain. Deletions cut 6 bases from V and 2 bases from J, with 13 bases between. This CDR3 is built from 15 residues. Germline V gene lookup returns CDR1 MNHNS and CDR2 SASEGT. The CDR3 sequence: CASSLVRLTNEKLFF. Here the CDR3 DNA reads TGTGCCAGCAGCCTAGTAAGGTTGACTAATGAAAAACTGTTTTTT.

The chain employs TRBV11-2 and TRBJ2-5; D might be TRBD2 (6 bases). The CDR3 totals 14 residues. The germline V gene has CDR1 SGHAT and CDR2 FQNNGV. V dropped 5 bases and J dropped 2 bases, with 12 bases sitting between them. The DNA for the CDR3 is TGTGCCAGCAGCCTAACGGGGGTGCAAGAGACCCAGTACTTC. As protein: CASSLTGVQETQYF.

This chain joins TRBV5-6 and TRBJ2-5; D is perhaps TRBD1 (5 bases). The germline V gene has CDR1 SGHDT and CDR2 YYEEEE. Trimming shortened V by 0 bases and J by 7 bases, and 13 bases separated the two germline ends. The CDR3 spans 14 residues. CDR3 DNA: TGTGCCAGCAGCTTGGTGGACACCGCGGTGACCCAGTACTTC. Encoded protein: CASSLVDTAVTQYF. Drawing the rest from reference TRBV5-6 and TRBJ2-5, the complete variable domain is DAGVTQSPTHLIKTRGQQVTLRCSPKSGHDTVSWYQQALGQGPQFIFQYYEEEERQRGNFPDRFSGHQFPNYSSELNVNALLLGDSALYLCASSLVDTAVTQYFGPGTRLLVL.

The chain employs TRBV4-3 and TRBJ1-1, with a possible D match to TRBD1 (6 bases). Trimming stripped 5 bases from V and 0 bases from J, with 13 bases between. The CDR3 sequence is 15 residues long. Germline values: CDR1 LGHNA, CDR2 YSLEER. The CDR3, as DNA: TGCGCCAGCAGCTCTCAGGGGCAGCTGAACACTGAAGCTTTCTTT. Encoded protein: CASSSQGQLNTEAFF.